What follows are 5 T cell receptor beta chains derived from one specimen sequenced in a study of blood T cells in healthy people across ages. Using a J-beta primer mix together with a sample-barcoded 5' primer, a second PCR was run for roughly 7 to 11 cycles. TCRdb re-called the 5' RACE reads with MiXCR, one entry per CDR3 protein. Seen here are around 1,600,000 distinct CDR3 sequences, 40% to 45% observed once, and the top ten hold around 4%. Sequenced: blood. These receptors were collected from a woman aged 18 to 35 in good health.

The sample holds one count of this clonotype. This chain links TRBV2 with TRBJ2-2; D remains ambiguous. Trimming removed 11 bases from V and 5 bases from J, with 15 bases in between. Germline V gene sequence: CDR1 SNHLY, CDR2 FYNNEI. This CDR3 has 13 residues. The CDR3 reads CARQGLMTGELFF. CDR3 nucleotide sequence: TGTGCCCGCCAAGGGCTAATGACCGGGGAGCTGTTTTTT.

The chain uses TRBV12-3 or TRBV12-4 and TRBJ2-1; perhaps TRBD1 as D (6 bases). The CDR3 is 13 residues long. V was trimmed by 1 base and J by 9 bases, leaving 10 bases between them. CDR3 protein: CASSLGQVSEQFF. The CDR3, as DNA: TGTGCCAGCAGTTTAGGACAGGTCTCTGAGCAGTTCTTC.

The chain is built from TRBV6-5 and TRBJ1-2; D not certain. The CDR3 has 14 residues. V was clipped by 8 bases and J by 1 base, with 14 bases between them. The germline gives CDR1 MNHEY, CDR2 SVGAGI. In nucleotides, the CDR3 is TGTGCCAGCTCCCAGGTAGGAATTAACTATGGCTACACCTTC. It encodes CASSQVGINYGYTF.

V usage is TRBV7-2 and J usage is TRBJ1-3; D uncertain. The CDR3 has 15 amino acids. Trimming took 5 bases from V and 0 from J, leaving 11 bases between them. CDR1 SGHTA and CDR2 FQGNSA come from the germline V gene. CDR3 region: CASSGQTSSGNTIYF. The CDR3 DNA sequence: TGTGCCAGCAGCGGGCAGACAAGCTCTGGAAACACCATATATTTT. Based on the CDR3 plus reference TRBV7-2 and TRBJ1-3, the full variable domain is GAGVSQSPSNKVTEKGKDVELRCDPISGHTALYWYRQSLGQGLEFLIYFQGNSAPDKSGLPSDRFSAERTGGSVSTLTIQRTQQEDSAVYLCASSGQTSSGNTIYFGEGSWLTVV.

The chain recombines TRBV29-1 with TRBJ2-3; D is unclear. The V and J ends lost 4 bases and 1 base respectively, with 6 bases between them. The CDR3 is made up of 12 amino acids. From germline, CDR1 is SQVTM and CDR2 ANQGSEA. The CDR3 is CSVVPRTDTQYF. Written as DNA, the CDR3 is TGCAGCGTTGTGCCACGCACAGATACGCAGTATTTT.